This TCR beta chain was identified in a study of T cell repertoires in cytomegalovirus infection. Study as a whole: Recently identified HLA-C-restricted and well-studied HLA-B-restricted CMV epitopes were used.

CDR3 length equals 19 residues. The V gene's germline CDR1 is LNHDA and CDR2 SQIVND (reference sequence). Unmatched junction bases numbered 14, after V lost 0 bases and J lost 3 bases. Study-level findings and limits: HLA-C-restricted TCR beta clonotypes specific for CMV led the ex vivo response. The cumulative frequency of public TCR beta families distinguished individuals who carried CMV together with the relevant HLA.

A word on this clonotype: The antigen remains unidentified.

TCRdb reanalysed the reads using MiXCR and keeps one entry per CDR3 protein. This sample has about 500,000 distinct CDR3 sequences, with 30% to 40% found just once. The chain carries TRBV19 and TRBJ2-1; 7 nucleotides agree with TRBD2. The clonotype was recovered from a human donor in good health (CMV status not recorded). Some clones in this sample may be carry-over from other donors' samples. The material sequenced was cultured PBMCs, taken from culture after CMV antigen stimulation. The CDR3 spells CASSIDPSRGAGYYNEQFF. The CDR3 region has the DNA TGTGCCAGTAGTATAGATCCGTCTCGGGGAGCGGGATACTACAATGAGCAGTTCTTC.